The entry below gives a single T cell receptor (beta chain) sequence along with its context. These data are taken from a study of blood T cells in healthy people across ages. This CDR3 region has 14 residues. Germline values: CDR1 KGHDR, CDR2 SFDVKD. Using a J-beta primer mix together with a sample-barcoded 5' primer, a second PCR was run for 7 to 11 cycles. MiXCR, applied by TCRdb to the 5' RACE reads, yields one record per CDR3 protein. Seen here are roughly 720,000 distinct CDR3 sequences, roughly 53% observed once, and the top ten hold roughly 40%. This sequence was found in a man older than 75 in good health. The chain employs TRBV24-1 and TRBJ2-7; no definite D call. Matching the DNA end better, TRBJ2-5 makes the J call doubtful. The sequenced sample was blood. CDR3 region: CATSDLNGSETQYF. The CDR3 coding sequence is TGTGCCACCAGTGATTTGAACGGGTCGGAGACCCAGTACTTC.